The 2 T cell receptor beta chains listed next were all sequenced from one sample in a study of blood T cells in healthy people across ages. Through a sample-barcoded 5' primer and a J-beta primer mix, a second PCR was run for 7 to 11 cycles. TCRdb fed the 5' RACE reads into MiXCR, producing one record per CDR3 protein. The table lists 920,000 or so distinct CDR3 sequences, 40% to 45% of them singletons. Input material: blood. These receptors were collected from a woman aged 60-75 years in good health.

This clonotype was seen more than once but under ten times. The V and J genes are TRBV25-1 and TRBJ2-7; tentative D call: TRBD2 (6 bases). Germline lookup yields CDR1 MGHDK and CDR2 SYGVNS. The CDR3 is 12 residues long. The germline V and J ends were trimmed by 4 bases and 3 bases, with 7 bases remaining between them. The CDR3, as DNA: TGTGCCAGCAGTGTGACTAGCTACGAGCAGTACTTC. It is translated as CASSVTSYEQYF.

This sequence joins TRBV25-1 and TRBJ1-2; D is ambiguous. The CDR3 sequence is 14 residues long. CDR1 and CDR2 (germline): MGHDK, SYGVNS. The V gene lost 8 bases and the J gene lost 4 bases, with 17 bases spanning the gap. This chain's CDR3 is CASRWPGGIYGYTF. The CDR3 DNA reads as TGTGCCAGCCGATGGCCTGGAGGTATCTATGGCTACACCTTC.